These 18 T cell receptor beta chains originate from one sample sequenced in a study of graft-versus-host responses after intestinal transplantation. Profiling relied on immunoSEQ multiplex PCR, and the TCRdb table lists in-frame clones only, not all of them. Of around 100,000 clones listed, 85% to 95% are singletons. These receptors have no identified antigens. The source was unstimulated CD8+ T cells sorted from spleen or lymph node cells, collected before transplant. These receptors were collected from a human donor who was the organ donor for an intestinal transplant.

The chain employs TRBV4-1 and TRBJ2-5; 13 bases are a match to TRBD2. With 0 bases clipped from V and 5 bases from J, the junction kept 6 bases outside the gene matches. Per the germline V gene, CDR1 is MGHRA and CDR2 is YSYEKL. This CDR3 has 17 amino acids. For the CDR3, the DNA is TGCGCCAGCAGCCAAGAGGGGACTAGCGGGACTTTGGAGACCCAGTACTTC. It is translated as CASSQEGTSGTLETQYF.

This sequence joins TRBV27 and TRBJ2-1; tentative D call: TRBD2 (7 bases). The CDR3 contains 15 residues. V lost 7 bases and J lost 7, with 20 bases in between. Looked up from germline, CDR1 is MNHEY and CDR2 is SMNVEV (reference sequence). The CDR3 DNA reads TGTGCCAGCATGGGTTGGGGGAGGGGGGAAAATGAGCAGTTCTTC. This gives the protein CASMGWGRGENEQFF.

The V call is TRBV4-1, the J call TRBJ2-3; TRBD2 agrees at 7 bases. With 1 base clipped from V and 2 bases from J, the junction kept 6 bases outside the gene matches. There are 16 residues in the CDR3. Germline CDR1 is MGHRA and CDR2 is YSYEKL. For the CDR3, the DNA is TGCGCCAGCAGCCAAGTGGGACTACGGATCACAGATACGCAGTATTTT. This codes for CASSQVGLRITDTQYF.

V is TRBV6-5 and J is TRBJ2-7, with D possibly TRBD2 on 7 matching bases. Between the trimmed V and J ends, which lost 4 bases and 4 bases, there was a span of 14 bases. Looked up from germline, CDR1 is MNHEY and CDR2 is SVGAGI. This CDR3 region has 14 residues. DNA of the CDR3: TGTGCCAGCAGTTCAGGGGCTAGCGGATACGAGCAGTACTTC. Its translation: CASSSGASGYEQYF.

Remarks on this clone: The same CDR3 arises from other DNA sequences in this sample as well. The V call is TRBV13, the J call TRBJ2-7; D is tentatively TRBD1 or TRBD2 (5 bases each). The CDR3 contains 12 residues. Trimming removed 3 bases from V and 2 bases from J, with 5 bases in between. Germline V CDR1 and CDR2: PRHDT, FYEKMQ (reference sequence). CDR3 nucleotide sequence: TGTGCCAGCAGCTTGGGGGCCTACGAGCAGTACTTC. Its translation is CASSLGAYEQYF.

The CDR3 sequence is CASSLVAGSKFNEQFF. Here the CDR3 DNA reads TGTGCCAGCAGCTTAGTTGCGGGGAGTAAGTTCAATGAGCAGTTCTTC. The rearrangement uses TRBV7-3 and TRBJ2-1; perhaps TRBD2 as D (6 bases). Between the trimmed V and J ends, which lost 2 bases and 6 bases, there was a span of 17 bases. Per the germline V gene, CDR1 is SGHTA and CDR2 is FQGTGA. This CDR3 spans 16 amino acids.

The gene calls are TRBV6-5 and TRBJ2-1; no reliable D call. Between the trimmed V and J ends, which lost 0 bases and 3 bases, there was a span of 12 bases. The CDR3 is 16 residues long. CDR1 and CDR2 (germline): MNHEY, SVGAGI. The CDR3 DNA reads TGTGCCAGCAGTTACTCGGTCGCACCCGACTACAATGAGCAGTTCTTC. Protein: CASSYSVAPDYNEQFF.

The J gene is TRBJ2-3, the V gene TRBV6-6; D gene uncertain. Germline V gene sequence: CDR1 MNHNY, CDR2 SVGAGI (reference sequence). Trimming cost V 5 bases and J 2 bases, with 14 bases left between them. The CDR3 consists of 15 residues. This CDR3 reads CASSGRVGHTDTQYF. The CDR3 DNA follows: TGTGCCAGCAGTGGCAGAGTAGGTCACACAGATACGCAGTATTTT.

V is TRBV5-8 and J is TRBJ2-5; D is unresolved. Trimming shortened V by 0 bases and J by 10 bases, and 13 bases separated the two germline ends. The CDR3 sequence is 13 residues long. Germline CDR1 and CDR2: SGHTS and YDEGEE. The CDR3 spells CASSLAVSRDQYF. For the CDR3, the DNA is TGTGCCAGCAGCTTGGCCGTGAGTAGGGACCAGTACTTC.

The rearrangement links TRBV5-4 to TRBJ2-1, with D maybe TRBD2 (6 bases). Germline V gene sequence: CDR1 SGHNT, CDR2 YYREEE (reference sequence). This CDR3 comprises 15 residues. Trimming left V 4 bases short and J 4 bases short, with 15 bases between. CDR3 DNA: TGTGCCAGCAGCCACCCGGGGGAGGATTACAATGAGCAGTTCTTC. Amino acid sequence: CASSHPGEDYNEQFF.

The genes are TRBV4-3 and TRBJ2-1, with 7 bases aligning to TRBD2. The junction had 9 bases not matched to a gene; V was cut back by 0 bases and J by 1 base. Germline CDR1 and CDR2: LGHNA and YSLEER. The CDR3 runs to 18 residues. CDR3 bases: TGCGCCAGCAGCCAAGATTCGACGGCGGGACTATCCTACAATGAGCAGTTCTTC. It yields the protein CASSQDSTAGLSYNEQFF.

The chain is built from TRBV28 and TRBJ2-3; 7 bases line up with TRBD2. Germline-derived CDR1 and CDR2 are MDHEN and SYDVKM. The length of the CDR3 is 17 residues. J was trimmed by 1 base and V by 5 bases; bases with no gene match: 12. CDR3 sequence reads: CASSPNKAGIGTDTQYF. The CDR3 DNA reads as TGTGCCAGCAGTCCGAACAAAGCGGGGATAGGCACAGATACGCAGTATTTT.

The chain links TRBV4-3 to TRBJ2-1; tentative D call: TRBD1 (5 bases). CDR1 LGHNA and CDR2 YSLEER come from the germline V gene. Trimming took off 0 bases at V and 10 bases at J, with 13 bases between the two ends. The CDR3 has 14 residues. CDR3: CASSQDGRVWEQFF. In DNA, the CDR3 is TGCGCCAGCAGCCAAGACGGCAGGGTGTGGGAGCAGTTCTTC.

V is TRBV6-1 and J is TRBJ2-7; perhaps D is TRBD1 or TRBD2 (5 bases each). This CDR3 region has 15 residues. From germline, CDR1 is MNHNS and CDR2 SASEGT. The ends were cut back, 9 bases at V and 3 bases at J, with 21 bases in the middle. The CDR3 bases are TGTGCCAGAGCGGAGGACAAGCTGGGGGTCTACGAGCAGTACTTC. Translated: CARAEDKLGVYEQYF.

V is TRBV9 and J is TRBJ2-2; weak D call: TRBD1 (6 bases). The V gene lost 0 bases and the J gene lost 0 bases, with 6 bases spanning the gap. This CDR3 is built from 15 residues. Germline assignment: CDR1 SGDLS and CDR2 YYNGEE. CDR3 sequence: CASSVGDTNTGELFF. The CDR3 region has the DNA TGTGCCAGCAGCGTAGGGGACACGAACACCGGGGAGCTGTTTTTT.

This rearrangement joins TRBV6-5 to TRBJ2-3; 8 bases fit TRBD2. The CDR3 length is 15 residues. V lost 2 bases, J lost 2 bases, and 3 bases stayed unmatched. From germline, CDR1 is MNHEY and CDR2 SVGAGI. CDR3 sequence: CASSYASGPTDTQYF. The CDR3 bases are TGTGCCAGCAGTTACGCTAGCGGGCCCACAGATACGCAGTATTTT.

This chain connects TRBV7-6 to TRBJ1-1; D perhaps matches TRBD1 (5 bases). Germline V CDR1 and CDR2: SGHVS, FNYEAQ. This CDR3 has 13 amino acids. V lost 5 bases and J lost 3, with 10 bases in between. The CDR3 sequence: CASSRQHDTEAFF. The DNA of the CDR3 is TGTGCCAGCAGCCGACAGCACGACACTGAAGCTTTCTTT.

The chain recombines TRBV6-1 with TRBJ2-7; D ambiguous. Germline V lookup: CDR1 MNHNS, CDR2 SASEGT. Trimming cost V 5 bases and J 4 bases, with 3 bases left between them. This CDR3 comprises 10 residues. CDR3 region: CASSYYEQYF. The DNA for the CDR3 is TGTGCCAGCAGTTATTACGAGCAGTACTTC.